A selection of T cell receptor beta chains follows, all from one sample in a study of shared clonotypes between healthy human individuals. Method: immunoSEQ multiplex PCR; TCRdb's copy keeps in-frame clones and lacks some. This sample has over 1.5 million clones; 95% to 99% occur once, and the top ten carry about 0.45%. Sequencing input: naive CD4+ T cells sorted from blood. The source of these receptors is a man younger than 45 in good health. The CDR3 runs from the conserved cysteine through the conserved F or W. The D gene is left open where the match is weak. Size is stated for part of the rows, as once, few or many counts, or as a class when the clone is expanded.

>TRBV29-1|.|.|TRBJ2-1
TGCAGCGTTGGAGGAGGACAGCTCTACAATGAGCAGTTCTTC
CSVGGGQLYNEQFF
>TRBV11-2|.|.|TRBJ2-5
TGTGCCAGCAGCTCACAGGGTCCGGAGACCCAGTACTTC
CASSSQGPETQYF
>TRBV2|TRBD2|.|TRBJ2-7
TGTGCCAACAGGGGGACTAGCGGCGGAGTACGCTTC
CANRGTSGGVRF
>TRBV7-2|.|.|TRBJ2-2
TGTGCCAGCAGCTTAGCGGGGACTGACACCGGGGAGCTGTTTTTT
CASSLAGTDTGELFF
>TRBV14|.|once|TRBJ2-1
TGTGCCAGCAGCCAAGATGGAGGGGTAGCATCGGGTGAGCAGTTCTTC
CASSQDGGVASGEQFF
>TRBV7-2|.|.|TRBJ1-4
TGTGCCAGCAGCTTTGAGGGGAGGGAAAAACTGTTTTTT
CASSFEGREKLFF
>TRBV9|.|.|TRBJ2-1
TGTGCCAGCAGCGTAGAAGATGAGCAGTTCTTC
CASSVEDEQFF
>TRBV28|.|.|TRBJ2-7
TGTGCCAGCAGTAGGGACGGAAGCTCCTACGAGCAGTACTTC
CASSRDGSSYEQYF
>TRBV29-1|TRBD2|.|TRBJ2-7
TGCAGCGTTACCGGGACTAGCGGGATCTACGAGCAGTACTTC
CSVTGTSGIYEQYF
>TRBV5-4|.|.|TRBJ2-7
TGTGCCAGCAGCTTGGCGGGCCGCACCTACGAGCAGTACTTC
CASSLAGRTYEQYF
>TRBV10-2|.|.|TRBJ2-1
TGCGCCAGCACTACTCCCATCCTAGCAAACAATGAGCAGTTCTTC
CASTTPILANNEQFF
>TRBV7-2|.|.|TRBJ2-7
TGTGCCAGCAGCTTAGAGAGGACCGACGAGCAGTACTTC
CASSLERTDEQYF
>TRBV9|TRBD1|.|TRBJ1-2
TGTGCCAGCAGGAAGGGGACAGGGGGCGCGTCTTATGGCTACACCTTC
CASRKGTGGASYGYTF
>TRBV5-4|.|.|TRBJ2-1
TGTGCCAGCAGCCTTGAGAGGGGAGGTAATGAGCAGTTCTTC
CASSLERGGNEQFF
>TRBV25-1|.|.|TRBJ2-5
TGTGCCAGCAGTGTGACCGGGACTCAAGGGGCCCAGTACTTC
CASSVTGTQGAQYF
>TRBV2|TRBD1|.|TRBJ2-7
TGTGCCAGCAGGAAGCCCGGGACAGGTTCCTACGAGCAGTACTTC
CASRKPGTGSYEQYF
>TRBV5-6|.|.|TRBJ2-7
TGTGCCAGCAGCCACCCCACTAGTTCGGACGAGCAGTACTTC
CASSHPTSSDEQYF
>TRBV7-6|TRBD2|.|TRBJ2-3
TGTGCCAGCAGCTTAATTCAGCTAGGTCTAGCGGGAGGCACAGATACGCAGTATTTT
CASSLIQLGLAGGTDTQYF
>TRBV18|.|.|TRBJ2-2
TGTGCCAGCTCCCAGTACAGGGACACCGGGGAGCTGTTTTTT
CASSQYRDTGELFF
>TRBV30|.|once|TRBJ1-4
TGTGCCTGGAGCGACGGGTCCCCGAGCGAAAAACTGTTTTTT
CAWSDGSPSEKLFF
>TRBV4-2|.|.|TRBJ1-1
TGTGCCAGCAGCCAAGAGGGCCGGAACACTGAAGCTTTCTTT
CASSQEGRNTEAFF
>TRBV19|.|.|TRBJ2-1
TGTGCCAGTAGTGAACGGGAGTTGGACTACAATGAGCAGTTCTTC
CASSERELDYNEQFF
>TRBV27|TRBD2|.|TRBJ2-7
TGTGCCAGCAGTTTTTCCCCCGGGACTATATCCCTCGAGCAGTACTTC
CASSFSPGTISLEQYF
>TRBV25-1|.|.|TRBJ1-1
TGTGCCAGCAGTGATGGTAGTCTGAACACTGAAGCTTTCTTT
CASSDGSLNTEAFF
>TRBV29-1|.|.|TRBJ2-5
TGCAGCGTGGGGACCAACTTCCAAGAGACCCAGTACTTC
CSVGTNFQETQYF
>TRBV27|.|.|TRBJ2-7
TGTGCCAGCAGTTTCCTATACGAGCAGTACTTC
CASSFLYEQYF
>TRBV7-9|.|.|TRBJ2-1
TGTGCCAGCAGCTTAGATGGGGCTAGCCCCCGGGGTGAGCAGTTCTTC
CASSLDGASPRGEQFF